The T cell receptor beta chain under discussion was sequenced for a study of Epstein–Barr virus B cells in breast cancer (dated by TCRdb to the early 2020s). With regard to the full study: Control T cells were expanded by a rapid expansion method using irradiated PBMC feeders, soluble OKT3 and IL-2 at about 210 U/ml, and were collected roughly 9-12 days after stimulation. A single-patient case report examined whether EBV+ B cells infiltrating the tumor shape the T-cell receptor repertoire in triple-negative breast cancer. Overall study outcomes, separate from this receptor: All data were obtained from a single patient, described as a first proof of concept, and generalization is therefore limited.

About this clonotype itself: No antigen is known for it. Nothing much larger sits one base from this clone, and base qualities are not available.

Clipping removes 4 bases from V and 3 bases from J, with 5 as the unmatched junction base count. Per the germline V gene (reference sequence), GTSNPN is the CDR1 and SVGIG is the CDR2. From its cysteine to its phenylalanine, the CDR3 spans 14 amino acids. Kept here is only the CDR3 DNA, which spans 42 bases and is read in frame from base 1. Library method: 5' RACE. The SMARTer Human TCR a/b Profiling Kit was used to construct TCR libraries from RNA, capturing the full V(D)J regions of both the alpha and beta chains. After amplification, libraries were cleaned up with AMPure XP beads and then validated using the DNA 1000 Kit on an Agilent 2100 Bioanalyzer. Libraries were sequenced on an Illumina MiSeq with the 600-cycle v3 reagent kit, giving 2 x 300 bp paired-end reads. Under the source paper's analysis protocol: Reads were processed with MiXCR and VDJTools; non-productive clonotypes were removed and clonotypes were collapsed by CDR3 amino acid sequence before frequencies were recalculated. Matching of CDR3 sequences to the McPAS-TCR database tolerated a Levenshtein distance of 1, and UpSet plots were generated in R using UpSetR. TCRdb trimmed the raw reads at Q25, called clones with MiXCR and kept productive beta chains. Each record represents a unique CDR3 protein, reported with the most common genes and DNA among its rows. The V and J calls shown here were made by TCRdb, not taken from the authors' results. Within this sample are some 540 distinct CDR3 sequences, with about 34% of them counted one time only. The top ten clones comprise approximately 98% of the sample.

Using RNeasy Micro or Mini kits with on-column DNase digestion, RNA was isolated from around 9.6e4 to 9.9e5 cultured T cells and then assessed on an Agilent 2100 Bioanalyzer. Sequencing used tumor-infiltrating lymphocytes expanded in culture. The clonotype comes from a woman in her thirties or forties with triple-negative breast cancer. This receptor chain uses TRBV30 and TRBJ2-4, with 8 central nucleotides matching TRBD1. The CDR3 in this case is CAWNQGAGKNIQYF. The sequence in DNA is TGTGCCTGGAACCAGGGGGCTGGCAAAAACATTCAGTACTTC. Extended through the reference TRBV30 and TRBJ2-4 proteins, this CDR3 yields the full variable domain: SQTIHQWPATLVQPVGSPLSLECTVEGTSNPNLYWYRQAAGRGLQLLFYSVGIGQISSEVPQNLSASRPQDRQFILSSKKLLLSDSGFYLCAWNQGAGKNIQYFGAGTRLSVL.